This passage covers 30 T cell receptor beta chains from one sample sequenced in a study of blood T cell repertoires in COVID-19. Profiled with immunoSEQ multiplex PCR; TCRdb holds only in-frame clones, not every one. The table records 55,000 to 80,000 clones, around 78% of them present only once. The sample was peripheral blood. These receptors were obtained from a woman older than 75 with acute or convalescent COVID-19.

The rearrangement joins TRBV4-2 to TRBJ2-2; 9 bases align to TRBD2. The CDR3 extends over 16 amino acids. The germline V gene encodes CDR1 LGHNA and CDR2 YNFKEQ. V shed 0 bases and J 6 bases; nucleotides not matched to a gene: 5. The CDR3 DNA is TGTGCCAGCAGCCAAGATTCTAGCGGGACCCCCGGGGAGCTGTTTTTT. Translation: CASSQDSSGTPGELFF.

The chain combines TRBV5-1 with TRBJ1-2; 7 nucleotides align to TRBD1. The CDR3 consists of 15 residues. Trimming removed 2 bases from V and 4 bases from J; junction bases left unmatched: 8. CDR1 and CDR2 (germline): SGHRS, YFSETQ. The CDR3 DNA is TGCGCCAGCAGCTTATCCGGGACAGATCCCTATGGCTACACCTTC. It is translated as CASSLSGTDPYGYTF. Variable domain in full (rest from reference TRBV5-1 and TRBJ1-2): KAGVTQTPRYLIKTRGQQVTLSCSPISGHRSVSWYQQTPGQGLQFLFEYFSETQRNKGNFPGRFSGRQFSNSRSEMNVSTLELGDSALYLCASSLSGTDPYGYTFGSGTRLTVV.

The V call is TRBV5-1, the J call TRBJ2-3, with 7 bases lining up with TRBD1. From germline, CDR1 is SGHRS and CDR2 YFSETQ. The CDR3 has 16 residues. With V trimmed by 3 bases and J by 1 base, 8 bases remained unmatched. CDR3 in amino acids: CASSSLTGKGTDTQYF. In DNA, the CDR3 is TGCGCCAGCAGCTCATTGACAGGGAAAGGCACAGATACGCAGTATTTT. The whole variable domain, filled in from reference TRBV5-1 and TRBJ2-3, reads KAGVTQTPRYLIKTRGQQVTLSCSPISGHRSVSWYQQTPGQGLQFLFEYFSETQRNKGNFPGRFSGRQFSNSRSEMNVSTLELGDSALYLCASSSLTGKGTDTQYFGPGTRLTVL.

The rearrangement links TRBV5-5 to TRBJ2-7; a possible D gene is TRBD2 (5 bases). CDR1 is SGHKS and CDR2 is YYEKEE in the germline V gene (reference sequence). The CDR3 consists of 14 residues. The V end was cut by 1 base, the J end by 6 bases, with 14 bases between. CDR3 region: CASSLLSSEGEQYF. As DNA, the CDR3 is TGTGCCAGCAGCTTGTTAAGTAGCGAGGGCGAGCAGTACTTC. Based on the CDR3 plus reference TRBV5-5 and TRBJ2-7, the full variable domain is DAGVTQSPTHLIKTRGQQVTLRCSPISGHKSVSWYQQVLGQGPQFIFQYYEKEERGRGNFPDRFSARQFPNYSSELNVNALLLGDSALYLCASSLLSSEGEQYFGPGTRLTVT.

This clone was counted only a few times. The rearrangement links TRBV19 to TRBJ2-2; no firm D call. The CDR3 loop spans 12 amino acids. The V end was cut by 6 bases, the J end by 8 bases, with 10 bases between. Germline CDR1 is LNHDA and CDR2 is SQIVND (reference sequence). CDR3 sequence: CASRPLIGELFF. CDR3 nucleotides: TGTGCCAGTAGACCCCTAATTGGGGAGCTGTTTTTT.

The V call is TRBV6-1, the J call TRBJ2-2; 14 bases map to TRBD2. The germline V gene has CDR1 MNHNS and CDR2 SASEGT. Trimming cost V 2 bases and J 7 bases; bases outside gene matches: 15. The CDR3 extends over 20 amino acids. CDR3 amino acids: CASSENEFVGLAGAGGELFF. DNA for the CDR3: TGTGCCAGCAGTGAAAATGAGTTCGTGGGACTAGCGGGAGCCGGCGGGGAGCTGTTTTTT.

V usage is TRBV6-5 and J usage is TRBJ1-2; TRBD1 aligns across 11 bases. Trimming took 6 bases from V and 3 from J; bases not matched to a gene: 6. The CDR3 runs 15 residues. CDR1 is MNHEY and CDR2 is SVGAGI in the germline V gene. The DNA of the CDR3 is TGTGCCAGCAGGGGGACGGGACAGGGGGACTATGGCTACACCTTC. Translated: CASRGTGQGDYGYTF.

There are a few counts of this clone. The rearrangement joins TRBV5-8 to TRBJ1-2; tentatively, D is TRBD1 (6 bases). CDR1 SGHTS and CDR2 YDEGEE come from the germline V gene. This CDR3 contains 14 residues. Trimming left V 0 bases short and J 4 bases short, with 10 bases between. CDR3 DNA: TGTGCCAGCAGCTTGGTCGGGGGGCTCTATGGCTACACCTTC. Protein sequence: CASSLVGGLYGYTF.

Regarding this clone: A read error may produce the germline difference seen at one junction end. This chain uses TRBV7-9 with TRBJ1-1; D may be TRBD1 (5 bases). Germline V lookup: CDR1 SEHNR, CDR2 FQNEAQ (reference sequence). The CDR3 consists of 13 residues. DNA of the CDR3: TGTGCCAGCAGCTCCGCGGGGGGAGCCAGCACGATCTTT. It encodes CASSSAGGASTIF.

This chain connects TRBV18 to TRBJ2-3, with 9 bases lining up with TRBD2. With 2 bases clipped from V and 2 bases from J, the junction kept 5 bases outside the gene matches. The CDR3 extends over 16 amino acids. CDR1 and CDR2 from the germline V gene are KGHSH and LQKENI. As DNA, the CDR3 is TGTGCCAGCTCACCAATGGGGACTAGCATCACAGATACGCAGTATTTT. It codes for CASSPMGTSITDTQYF.

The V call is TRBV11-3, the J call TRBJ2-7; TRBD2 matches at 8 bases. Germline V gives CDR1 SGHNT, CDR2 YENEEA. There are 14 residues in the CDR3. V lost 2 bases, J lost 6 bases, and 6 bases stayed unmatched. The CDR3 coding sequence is TGTGCCAGCAGCTTATACGGGGGGGAAGGCGAGCAGTACTTC. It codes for CASSLYGGEGEQYF.

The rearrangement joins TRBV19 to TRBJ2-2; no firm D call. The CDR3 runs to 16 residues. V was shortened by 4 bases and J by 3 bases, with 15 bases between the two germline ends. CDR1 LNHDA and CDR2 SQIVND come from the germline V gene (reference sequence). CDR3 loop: CASSTRLNRDTGELFF. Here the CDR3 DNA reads TGTGCCAGTAGTACGAGACTGAACCGGGACACCGGGGAGCTGTTTTTT.

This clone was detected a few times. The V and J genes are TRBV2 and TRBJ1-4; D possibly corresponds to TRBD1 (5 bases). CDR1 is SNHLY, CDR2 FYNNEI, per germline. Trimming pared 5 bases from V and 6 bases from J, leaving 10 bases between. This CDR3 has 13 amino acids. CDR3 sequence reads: CASSPGVYEKLFF. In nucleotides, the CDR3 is TGTGCCAGCAGTCCGGGGGTATATGAAAAACTGTTTTTT. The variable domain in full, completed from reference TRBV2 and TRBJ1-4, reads EPEVTQTPSHQVTQMGQEVILRCVPISNHLYFYWYRQILGQKVEFLVSFYNNEISEKSEIFDDQFSVERPDGSNFTLKIRSTKLEDSAMYFCASSPGVYEKLFFGSGTQLSVL.

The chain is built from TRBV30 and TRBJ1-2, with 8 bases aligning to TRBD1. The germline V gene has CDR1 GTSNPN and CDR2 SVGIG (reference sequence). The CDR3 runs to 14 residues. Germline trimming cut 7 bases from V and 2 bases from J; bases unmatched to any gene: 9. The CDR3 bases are TGTGCCTTTAACACCAGGGGGCGCAACTATGGCTACACCTTC. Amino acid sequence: CAFNTRGRNYGYTF.

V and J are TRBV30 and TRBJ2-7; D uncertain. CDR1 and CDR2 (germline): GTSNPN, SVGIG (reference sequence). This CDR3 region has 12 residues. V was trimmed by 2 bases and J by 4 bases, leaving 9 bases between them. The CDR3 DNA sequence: TGTGCCTGGAGTCCTCAGCGATACGAGCAGTACTTC. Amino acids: CAWSPQRYEQYF.

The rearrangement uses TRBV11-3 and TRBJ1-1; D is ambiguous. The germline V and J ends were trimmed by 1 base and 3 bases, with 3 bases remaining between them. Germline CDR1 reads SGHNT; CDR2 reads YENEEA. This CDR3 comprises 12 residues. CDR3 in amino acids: CASSLGDTEAFF. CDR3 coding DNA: TGTGCCAGCAGCTTAGGAGACACTGAAGCTTTCTTT.

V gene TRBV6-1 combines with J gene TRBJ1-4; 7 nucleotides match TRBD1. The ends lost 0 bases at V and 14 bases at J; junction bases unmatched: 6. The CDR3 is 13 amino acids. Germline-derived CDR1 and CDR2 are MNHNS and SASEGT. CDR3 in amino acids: CASSEAIRGQLFF. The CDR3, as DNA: TGTGCCAGCAGTGAAGCCATTAGGGGACAGCTGTTTTTT.

CDR3 bases: TGTGCCAGCAGCCCATCGCCGGGGGCCTACGAGCAGTACTTC. Amino acid sequence: CASSPSPGAYEQYF. The chain uses TRBV3-1 (or the pseudogene TRBV3-2) and TRBJ2-7, with D possibly being TRBD2 (6 bases). Per germline, CDR1 LGHDT and CDR2 YNNKEL (reference sequence). V was shortened by 4 bases and J by 2 bases, with 12 bases between the two germline ends. The CDR3 covers 14 residues.

In DNA form, the CDR3 reads TGTGCCAGCAGCGTAGGGGGCGGAACGACCGGGGAGCTGTTTTTT. Translation: CASSVGGGTTGELFF. This chain joins TRBV9 and TRBJ2-2, with D possibly matching TRBD1 (5 bases). Between the trimmed V and J ends, which lost 0 bases and 5 bases, there was a span of 11 bases. The CDR3 totals 15 residues. Germline CDR1 SGDLS, CDR2 YYNGEE.

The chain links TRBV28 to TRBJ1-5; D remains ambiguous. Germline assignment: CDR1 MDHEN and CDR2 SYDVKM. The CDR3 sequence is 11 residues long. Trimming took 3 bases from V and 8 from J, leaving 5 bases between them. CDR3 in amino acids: CASSFQKPQHF. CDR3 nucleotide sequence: TGTGCCAGCAGTTTTCAAAAGCCCCAGCATTTT.

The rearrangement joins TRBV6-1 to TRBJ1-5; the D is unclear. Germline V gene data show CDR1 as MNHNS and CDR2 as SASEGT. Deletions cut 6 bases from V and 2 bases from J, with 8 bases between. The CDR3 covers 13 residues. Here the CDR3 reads CASRDGGNQPQHF. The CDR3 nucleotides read TGTGCCAGCAGGGACGGGGGCAATCAGCCCCAGCATTTT.

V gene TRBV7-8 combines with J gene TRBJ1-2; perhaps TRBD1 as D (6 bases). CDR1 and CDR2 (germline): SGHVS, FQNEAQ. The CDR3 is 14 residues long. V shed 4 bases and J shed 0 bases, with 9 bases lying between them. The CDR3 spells CASSSTGSNYGYTF. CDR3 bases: TGTGCCAGCAGCTCAACAGGGTCTAACTATGGCTACACCTTC.

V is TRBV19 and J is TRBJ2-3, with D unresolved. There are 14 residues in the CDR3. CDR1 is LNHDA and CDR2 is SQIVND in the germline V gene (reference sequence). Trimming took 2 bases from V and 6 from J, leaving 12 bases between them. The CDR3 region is CASSISPGSDTQYF. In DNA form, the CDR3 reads TGTGCCAGTAGTATAAGCCCCGGGTCGGATACGCAGTATTTT.

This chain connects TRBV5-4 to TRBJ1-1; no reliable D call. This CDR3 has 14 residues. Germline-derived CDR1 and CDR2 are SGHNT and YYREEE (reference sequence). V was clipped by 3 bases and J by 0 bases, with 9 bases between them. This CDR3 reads CASSSRGMNTEAFF. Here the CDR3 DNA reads TGTGCCAGCAGCTCCCGGGGAATGAACACTGAAGCTTTCTTT.

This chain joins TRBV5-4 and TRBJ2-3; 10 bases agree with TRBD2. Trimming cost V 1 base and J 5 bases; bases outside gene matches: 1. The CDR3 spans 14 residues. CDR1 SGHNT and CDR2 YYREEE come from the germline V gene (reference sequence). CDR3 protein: CASSLQRGGDTQYF. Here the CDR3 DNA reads TGTGCCAGCAGCTTGCAGCGGGGGGGAGATACGCAGTATTTT. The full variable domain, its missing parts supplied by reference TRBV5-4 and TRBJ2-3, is ETGVTQSPTHLIKTRGQQVTLRCSSQSGHNTVSWYQQALGQGPQFIFQYYREEENGRGNFPPRFSGLQFPNYSSELNVNALELDDSALYLCASSLQRGGDTQYFGPGTRLTVL.

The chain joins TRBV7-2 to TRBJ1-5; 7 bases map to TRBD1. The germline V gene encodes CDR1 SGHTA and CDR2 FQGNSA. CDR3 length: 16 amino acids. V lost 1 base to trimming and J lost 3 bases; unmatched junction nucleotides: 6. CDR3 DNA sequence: TGTGCCAGCAGCTTAGATGTGACAGGGAACAATCAGCCCCAGCATTTT. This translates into CASSLDVTGNNQPQHF.

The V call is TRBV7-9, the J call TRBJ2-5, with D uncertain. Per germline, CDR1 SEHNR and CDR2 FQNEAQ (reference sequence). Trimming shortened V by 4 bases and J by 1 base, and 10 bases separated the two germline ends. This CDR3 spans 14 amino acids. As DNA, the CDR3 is TGTGCCAGCAGCTCCTCTGCGCTCCAAGAGACCCAGTACTTC. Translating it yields CASSSSALQETQYF.

DNA of the CDR3: TGTGCCAGCAGACCCGACAGGGTGATCACTGAAGCTTTCTTT. Translating gives CASRPDRVITEAFF. This chain joins TRBV6-5 and TRBJ1-1; 7 positions match TRBD1. Germline CDR1 reads MNHEY; CDR2 reads SVGAGI. The CDR3 totals 14 residues. J lost 4 bases, V lost 6 bases, and 8 bases had no gene match.

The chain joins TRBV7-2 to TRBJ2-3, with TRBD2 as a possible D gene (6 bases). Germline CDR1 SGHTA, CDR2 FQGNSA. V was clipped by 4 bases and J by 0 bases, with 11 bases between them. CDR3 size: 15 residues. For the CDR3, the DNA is TGTGCCAGCAGCTACCAGAGCGGGAGCACAGATACGCAGTATTTT. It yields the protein CASSYQSGSTDTQYF.

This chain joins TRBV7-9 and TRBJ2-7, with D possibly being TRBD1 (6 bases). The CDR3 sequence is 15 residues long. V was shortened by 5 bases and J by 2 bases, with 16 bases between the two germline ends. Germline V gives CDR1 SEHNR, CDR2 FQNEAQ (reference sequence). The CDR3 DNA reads TGTGCCAGCAGCCAGGGGCCGGGTCGCGCCTACGAGCAGTACTTC. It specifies CASSQGPGRAYEQYF.